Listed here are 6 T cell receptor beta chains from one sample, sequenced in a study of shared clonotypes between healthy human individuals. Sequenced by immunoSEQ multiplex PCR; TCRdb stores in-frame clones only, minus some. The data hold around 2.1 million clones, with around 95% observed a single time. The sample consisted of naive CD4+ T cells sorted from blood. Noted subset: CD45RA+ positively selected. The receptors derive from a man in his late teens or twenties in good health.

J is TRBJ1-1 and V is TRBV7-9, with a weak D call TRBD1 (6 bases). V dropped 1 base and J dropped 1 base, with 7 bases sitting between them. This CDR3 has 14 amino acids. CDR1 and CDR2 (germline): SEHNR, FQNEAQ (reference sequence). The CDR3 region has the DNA TGTGCCAGCAGCTTAGGGGACAAGAACACTGAAGCTTTCTTT. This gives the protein CASSLGDKNTEAFF. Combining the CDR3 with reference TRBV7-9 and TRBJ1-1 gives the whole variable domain DTGVSQNPRHKITKRGQNVTFRCDPISEHNRLYWYRQTLGQGPEFLTYFQNEAQLEKSRLLSDRFSAERPKGSFSTLEIQRTEQGDSAMYLCASSLGDKNTEAFFGQGTRLTVV.

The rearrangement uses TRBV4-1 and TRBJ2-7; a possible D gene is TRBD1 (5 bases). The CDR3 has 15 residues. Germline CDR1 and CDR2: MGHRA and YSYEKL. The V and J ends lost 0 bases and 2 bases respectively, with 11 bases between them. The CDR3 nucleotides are TGCGCCAGCAGCCAAGAAGGGGCGCCGGCCTACGAGCAGTACTTC. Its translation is CASSQEGAPAYEQYF.

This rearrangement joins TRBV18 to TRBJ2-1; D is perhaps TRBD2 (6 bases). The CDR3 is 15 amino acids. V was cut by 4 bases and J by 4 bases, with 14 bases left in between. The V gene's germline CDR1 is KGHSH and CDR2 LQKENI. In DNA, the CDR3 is TGTGCCAGCTCACAAGCCCTGACTAGTTACAATGAGCAGTTCTTC. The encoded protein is CASSQALTSYNEQFF.

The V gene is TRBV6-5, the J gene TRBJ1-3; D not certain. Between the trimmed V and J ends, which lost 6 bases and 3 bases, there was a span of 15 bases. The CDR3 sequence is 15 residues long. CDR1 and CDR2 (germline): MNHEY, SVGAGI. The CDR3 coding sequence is TGTGCCAGCAGACCTGACCCCGCGGGTGGAAACACCATATATTTT. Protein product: CASRPDPAGGNTIYF.

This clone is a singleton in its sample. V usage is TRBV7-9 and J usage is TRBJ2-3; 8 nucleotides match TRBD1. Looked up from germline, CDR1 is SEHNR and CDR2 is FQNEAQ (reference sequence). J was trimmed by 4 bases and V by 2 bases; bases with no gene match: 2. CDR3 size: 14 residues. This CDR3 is CASSLQGASDTQYF. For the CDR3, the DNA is TGTGCCAGCAGCTTACAGGGGGCGTCAGATACGCAGTATTTT.

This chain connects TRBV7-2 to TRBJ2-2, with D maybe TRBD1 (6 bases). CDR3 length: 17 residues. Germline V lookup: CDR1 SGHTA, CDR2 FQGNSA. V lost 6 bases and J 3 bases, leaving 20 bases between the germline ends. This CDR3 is CASSKQGAKWYTGELFF. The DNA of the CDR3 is TGTGCCAGCAGTAAACAGGGAGCGAAATGGTACACCGGGGAGCTGTTTTTT.